This entry is about one T cell receptor (beta chain). This sample was included in a study of blood T cell repertoires in COVID-19. Original data processing: Estimation of nucleated cell counts was performed using reference gene primer amplification. Some clones are missing from TCRdb's copy, which holds only in-frame ones; the method was immunoSEQ multiplex PCR. V, J and clone size are taken as reported in that table, and D and trimming were inferred from the DNA itself. Of tens of thousands of clones in the sample, 75% to 90% are singletons; the top ten hold around an eighth. This CDR3 comprises 14 residues. V was trimmed by 3 bases and J by 5 bases, leaving 9 bases between them. The germline V gene has CDR1 SGHNT and CDR2 YYREEE (reference sequence).

The gene calls are TRBV5-4 and TRBJ1-6; D is perhaps TRBD1 (6 bases). The sequenced material came from peripheral blood. The receptor was isolated from a human donor in a cohort sampled during active COVID-19. The CDR3: CASSSGQNNSPLHF. In DNA, the CDR3 is TGTGCCAGCAGCTCTGGACAGAATAATTCACCCCTCCACTTT.